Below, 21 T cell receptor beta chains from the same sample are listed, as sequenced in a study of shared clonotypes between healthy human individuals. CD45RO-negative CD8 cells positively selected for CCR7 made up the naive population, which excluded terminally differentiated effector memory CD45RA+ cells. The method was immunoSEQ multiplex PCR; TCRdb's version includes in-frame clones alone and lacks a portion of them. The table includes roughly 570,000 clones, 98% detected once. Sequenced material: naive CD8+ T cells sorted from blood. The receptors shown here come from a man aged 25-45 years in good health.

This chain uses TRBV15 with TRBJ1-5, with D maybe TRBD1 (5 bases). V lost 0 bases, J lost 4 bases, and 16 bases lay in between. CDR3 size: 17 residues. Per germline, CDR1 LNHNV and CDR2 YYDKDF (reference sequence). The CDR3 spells CATSRDIPTDGNQPQHF. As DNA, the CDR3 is TGTGCCACCAGCAGAGATATTCCGACAGACGGGAATCAGCCCCAGCATTTT.

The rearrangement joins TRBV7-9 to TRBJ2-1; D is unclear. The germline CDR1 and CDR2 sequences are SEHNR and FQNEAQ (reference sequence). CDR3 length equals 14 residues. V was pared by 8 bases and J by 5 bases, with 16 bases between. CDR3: CASLAQILDNEQFF. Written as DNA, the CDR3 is TGTGCCAGCCTCGCGCAGATCCTAGACAATGAGCAGTTCTTC.

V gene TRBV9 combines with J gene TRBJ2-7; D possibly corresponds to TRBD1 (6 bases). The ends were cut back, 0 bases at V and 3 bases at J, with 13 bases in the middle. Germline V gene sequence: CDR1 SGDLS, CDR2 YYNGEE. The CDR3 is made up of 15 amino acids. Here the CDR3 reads CASSVGWDTLYEQYF. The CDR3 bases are TGTGCCAGCAGCGTAGGGTGGGACACTCTCTACGAGCAGTACTTC. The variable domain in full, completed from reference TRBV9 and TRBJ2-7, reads DSGVTQTPKHLITATGQRVTLRCSPRSGDLSVYWYQQSLDQGLQFLIQYYNGEERAKGNILERFSAQQFPDLHSELNLSSLELGDSALYFCASSVGWDTLYEQYFGPGTRLTVT.

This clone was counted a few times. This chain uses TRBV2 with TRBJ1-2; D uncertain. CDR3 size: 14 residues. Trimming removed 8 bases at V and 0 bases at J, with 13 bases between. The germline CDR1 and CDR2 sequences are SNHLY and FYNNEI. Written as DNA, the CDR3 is TGTGCCAGCCCGCTTTATCGAGCTAACTATGGCTACACCTTC. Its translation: CASPLYRANYGYTF.

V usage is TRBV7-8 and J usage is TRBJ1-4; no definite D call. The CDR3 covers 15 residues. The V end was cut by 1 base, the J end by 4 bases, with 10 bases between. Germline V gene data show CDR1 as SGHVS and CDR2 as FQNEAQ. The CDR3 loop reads CASSLGRGNNEKLFF. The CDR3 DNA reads TGTGCCAGCAGCTTAGGACGTGGTAATAATGAAAAACTGTTTTTT.

CDR3 nucleotide sequence: TGTGCCAGCAGCACAGGTATCCACCAGCCCCAGCATTTT. This sequence encodes CASSTGIHQPQHF. The rearrangement links TRBV27 to TRBJ1-5; the D gene is possibly TRBD1 (5 bases). Germline-derived CDR1 and CDR2 are MNHEY and SMNVEV (reference sequence). V was cut by 6 bases and J by 7 bases, with 13 bases left in between. The CDR3 consists of 13 residues.

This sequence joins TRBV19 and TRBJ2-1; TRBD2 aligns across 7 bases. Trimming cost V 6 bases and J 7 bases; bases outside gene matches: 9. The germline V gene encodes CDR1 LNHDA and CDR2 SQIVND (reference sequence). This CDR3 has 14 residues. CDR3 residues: CASSLTSVANEQFF. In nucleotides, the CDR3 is TGTGCCAGTAGCCTCACTAGCGTGGCGAATGAGCAGTTCTTC.

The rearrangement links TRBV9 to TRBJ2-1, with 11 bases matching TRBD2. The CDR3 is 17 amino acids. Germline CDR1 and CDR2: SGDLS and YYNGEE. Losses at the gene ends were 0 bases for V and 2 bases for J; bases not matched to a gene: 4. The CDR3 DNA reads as TGTGCCAGCAGCGTAGAAGGGACTAGCGGAGCCTACAATGAGCAGTTCTTC. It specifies CASSVEGTSGAYNEQFF.

The CDR3 spells CASSWSGSKAGELFF. The CDR3 coding sequence is TGTGCCAGCAGCTGGAGCGGGAGTAAGGCCGGGGAGCTGTTTTTT. V gene TRBV5-4 combines with J gene TRBJ2-2, with 8 bases lining up with TRBD2. The CDR3 runs 15 residues. From germline, CDR1 is SGHNT and CDR2 YYREEE (reference sequence). V was clipped by 3 bases and J by 6 bases; unmatched bases: 7.

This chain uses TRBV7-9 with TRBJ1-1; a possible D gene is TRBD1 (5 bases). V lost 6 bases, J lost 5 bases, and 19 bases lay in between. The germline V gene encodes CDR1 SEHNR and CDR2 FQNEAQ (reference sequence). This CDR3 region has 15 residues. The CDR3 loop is CASRTNGAIGTEAFF. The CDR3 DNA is TGTGCCAGCAGGACTAACGGGGCTATTGGTACTGAAGCTTTCTTT.

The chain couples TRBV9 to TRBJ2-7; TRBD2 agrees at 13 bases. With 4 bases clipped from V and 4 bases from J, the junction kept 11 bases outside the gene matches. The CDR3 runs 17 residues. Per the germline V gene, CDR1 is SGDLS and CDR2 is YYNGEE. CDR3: CASSLHRTSGSRYEQYF. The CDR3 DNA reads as TGTGCCAGCAGCCTTCATCGGACTAGCGGGAGTCGGTACGAGCAGTACTTC.

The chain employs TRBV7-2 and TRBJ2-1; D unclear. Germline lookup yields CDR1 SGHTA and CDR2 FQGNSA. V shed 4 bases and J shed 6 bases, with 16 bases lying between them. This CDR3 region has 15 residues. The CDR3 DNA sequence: TGTGCCAGCAGCTCAAAGATATCTCCGCCCAATGAGCAGTTCTTC. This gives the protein CASSSKISPPNEQFF.

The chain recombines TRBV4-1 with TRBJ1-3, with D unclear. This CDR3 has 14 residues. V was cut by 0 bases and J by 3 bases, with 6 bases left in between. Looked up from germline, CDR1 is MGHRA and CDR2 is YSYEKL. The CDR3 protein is CASSQEAVGNTIYF. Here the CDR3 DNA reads TGCGCCAGCAGCCAAGAGGCCGTTGGAAACACCATATATTTT.

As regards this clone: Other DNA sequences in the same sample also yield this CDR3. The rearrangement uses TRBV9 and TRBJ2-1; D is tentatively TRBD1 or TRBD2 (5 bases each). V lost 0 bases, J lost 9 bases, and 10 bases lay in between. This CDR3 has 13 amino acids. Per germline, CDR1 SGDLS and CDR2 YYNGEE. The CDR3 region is CASSVDGAGEQFF. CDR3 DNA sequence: TGTGCCAGCAGCGTAGATGGGGCGGGTGAGCAGTTCTTC.

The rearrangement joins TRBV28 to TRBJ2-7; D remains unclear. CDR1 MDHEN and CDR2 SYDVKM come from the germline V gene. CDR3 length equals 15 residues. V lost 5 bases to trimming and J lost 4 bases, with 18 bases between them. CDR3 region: CASSPLVGAQYEQYF. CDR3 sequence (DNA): TGTGCCAGCAGTCCCCTCGTCGGCGCCCAGTACGAGCAGTACTTC.

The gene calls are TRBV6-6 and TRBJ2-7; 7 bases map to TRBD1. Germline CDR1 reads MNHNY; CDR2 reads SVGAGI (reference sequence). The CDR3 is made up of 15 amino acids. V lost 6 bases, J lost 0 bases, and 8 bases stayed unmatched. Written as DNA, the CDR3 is TGTGCCAGCAGCCAAGGGACAGACTACTCCTACGAGCAGTACTTC. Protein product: CASSQGTDYSYEQYF.

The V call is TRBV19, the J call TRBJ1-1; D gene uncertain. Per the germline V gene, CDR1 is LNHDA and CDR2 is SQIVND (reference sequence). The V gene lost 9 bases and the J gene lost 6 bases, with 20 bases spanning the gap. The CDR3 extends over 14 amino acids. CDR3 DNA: TGTGCCAGCAGCCTCGCCCTGACTGCGTCTGAAGCTTTCTTT. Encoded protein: CASSLALTASEAFF.

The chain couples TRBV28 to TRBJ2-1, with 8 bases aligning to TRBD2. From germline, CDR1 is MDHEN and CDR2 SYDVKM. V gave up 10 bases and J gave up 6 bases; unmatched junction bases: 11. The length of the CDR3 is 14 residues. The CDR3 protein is CATQGTSQFNEQFF. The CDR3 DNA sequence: TGTGCCACCCAAGGGACTAGTCAGTTCAATGAGCAGTTCTTC.

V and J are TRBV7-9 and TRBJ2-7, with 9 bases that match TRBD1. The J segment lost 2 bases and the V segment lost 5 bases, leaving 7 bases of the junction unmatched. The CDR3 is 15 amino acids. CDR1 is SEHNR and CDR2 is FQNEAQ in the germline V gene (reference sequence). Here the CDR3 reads CASSTYRGRPYEQYF. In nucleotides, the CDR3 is TGTGCCAGCAGCACATACAGGGGGCGCCCCTACGAGCAGTACTTC.

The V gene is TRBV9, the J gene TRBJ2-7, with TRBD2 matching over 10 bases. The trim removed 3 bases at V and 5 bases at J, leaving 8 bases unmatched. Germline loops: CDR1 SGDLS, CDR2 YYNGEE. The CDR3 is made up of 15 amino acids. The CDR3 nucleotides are TGTGCCAGCAGCGCAGCTAGCGGGAGTTTCGACGAGCAGTACTTC. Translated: CASSAASGSFDEQYF.

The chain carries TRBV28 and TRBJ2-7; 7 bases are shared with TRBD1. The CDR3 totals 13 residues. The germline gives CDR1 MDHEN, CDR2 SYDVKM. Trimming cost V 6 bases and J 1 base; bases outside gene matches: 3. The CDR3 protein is CASRRTGSYEQYF. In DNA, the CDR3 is TGTGCCAGCAGAAGGACAGGTTCCTACGAGCAGTACTTC.